The clone carrying this T cell receptor beta chain was seen more than once but under ten times. The CDR3 sequence is 14 residues long. In germline, CDR1 is LGHDT, CDR2 YNNKEL (reference sequence). V lost 0 bases and J 6 bases, leaving 11 bases between the germline ends. These data belong to a study of T cells in Graves' hyperthyroidism and ophthalmopathy. On the study more broadly: Before treatment of any kind, peripheral blood was taken at initial diagnosis.

Amplification yielded TCR beta CDR3 regions, with RNA transcripts as the source. HTBI primers were the set used in a first-round RT-PCR of the TCR CDR3. TCRdb fed the multiplex PCR reads into MiXCR, producing one record per CDR3 protein. The sample lists about 690,000 distinct CDR3 sequences, roughly 17% occurring once. The clonotype originates from a man aged 50 to 60 with Graves' hyperthyroidism. The sample taken for sequencing was blood. The chain uses TRBV3-1 and TRBJ1-2; TRBD1 is a possible D gene (5 bases). The CDR3 DNA reads as TGTGCCAGCAGCCAAGATTCACAGGTGGATGGCTACACCTTC. Protein: CASSQDSQVDGYTF.